These 3 T cell receptor beta chains were all obtained from the same sample, sequenced in a study of T cell responses to AZD1222 COVID-19 vaccine. Data came from immunoSEQ multiplex PCR; TCRdb stores just in-frame clones and leaves some out. The sample lists some 55,000 clones; roughly nine tenths were seen once. The sample in question was peripheral blood, obtained on day 0 of AZD1222 vaccination. Receptors were obtained from an adult in good health.

The rearrangement uses TRBV18 and TRBJ2-3, with D perhaps TRBD1 (6 bases). This CDR3 has 16 amino acids. CDR1 and CDR2 from the germline V gene are KGHSH and LQKENI. V gave up 5 bases and J gave up 6 bases, with 21 bases separating them. This chain's CDR3 is CASSSLDSSFTDTQYF. The CDR3, as DNA: TGTGCCAGCTCATCCCTGGACAGCTCATTCACCGATACGCAGTATTTT. Using reference TRBV18 and TRBJ2-3 for the parts outside the CDR3, the full variable domain is NAGVMQNPRHLVRRRGQEARLRCSPMKGHSHVYWYRQLPEEGLKFMVYLQKENIIDESGMPKERFSAEFPKEGPSILRIQQVVRGDSAAYFCASSSLDSSFTDTQYFGPGTRLTVL.

The chain joins TRBV27 to TRBJ2-7; 9 nucleotides match TRBD2. Trimming removed 5 bases from V and 0 bases from J; junction bases left unmatched: 2. The CDR3 length is 14 residues. Germline CDR1 and CDR2: MNHEY and SMNVEV (reference sequence). In nucleotides, the CDR3 is TGTGCCAGCAGTAGCGGGAGGCCCTCCTACGAGCAGTACTTC. Residues: CASSSGRPSYEQYF.

This chain connects TRBV28 to TRBJ2-1; 7 nucleotides match TRBD2. This CDR3 has 13 amino acids. The V segment lost 2 bases and the J segment 8 bases; nucleotides outside the gene matches: 3. Germline V CDR1 and CDR2: MDHEN, SYDVKM. DNA for the CDR3: TGTGCCAGCAGTTTAGCGGGAGCGTATGAGCAGTTCTTC. It yields the protein CASSLAGAYEQFF.